The rows below give T cell receptor beta chains drawn from one sample of a study of blood T cell repertoires in COVID-19. Assay used: immunoSEQ multiplex PCR; TCRdb lists only in-frame clones, some missing. The data hold about 87,000 clones, with 80% to 90% observed a single time. Sequencing was carried out using peripheral blood. The receptors shown here come from an elderly man with acute or convalescent COVID-19. Both conserved end residues are part of each CDR3. D genes are given only for firm matches. Clone size is not always given. Where it is, it says once, few, many or a class for expanded clones.

V: TRBV4-1; J: TRBJ2-7; length: 15; size: -; D: -; CDR3: CASSHLYPSSYEQYF; DNA: TGCGCCAGCAGCCACCTCTATCCTAGCTCCTACGAGCAGTACTTC
V: TRBV7-9; J: TRBJ2-1; length: 15; size: few; D: TRBD2; CDR3: CASSDRLADGNEQFF; DNA: TGTGCCAGCAGCGATCGACTAGCGGATGGGAATGAGCAGTTCTTC
V: TRBV7-8; J: TRBJ2-3; length: 16; size: once; D: TRBD1; CDR3: CASSSRDRGVSDTQYF; DNA: TGTGCCAGCAGCAGCAGGGACAGGGGAGTTTCAGATACGCAGTATTTT
V: TRBV18; J: TRBJ1-1; length: 16; size: -; D: TRBD1; CDR3: CASSPRTGGGNTEAFF; DNA: TGTGCCAGCTCACCACGGACAGGGGGGGGGAACACTGAAGCTTTCTTT
V: TRBV3-1/TRBV3-2; J: TRBJ2-1; length: 15; size: -; D: TRBD2; CDR3: CASSYSGGSYNEQFF; DNA: TGTGCCAGCAGTTATAGCGGGGGTTCCTACAATGAGCAGTTCTTC
V: TRBV5-4; J: TRBJ2-5; length: 14; size: once; D: -; CDR3: CASSLKSREETQYF; DNA: TGTGCCAGCAGCTTGAAGTCGAGGGAAGAGACCCAGTACTTC
V: TRBV6-2/TRBV6-3; J: TRBJ2-1; length: 15; size: -; D: TRBD1; CDR3: CASSSWTGRGNEQFF; DNA: TGTGCCAGCAGTTCGTGGACAGGGAGAGGCAATGAGCAGTTCTTC
V: TRBV18; J: TRBJ2-1; length: 16; size: -; D: TRBD1; CDR3: CASSPPGQGAYNEQFF; DNA: TGTGCCAGCTCACCACCGGGACAGGGGGCCTACAATGAGCAGTTCTTC
V: TRBV12-5; J: TRBJ1-3; length: 15; size: -; D: -; CDR3: CASGLATSAGNTIYF; DNA: TGTGCTAGTGGTTTGGCCACTTCTGCTGGAAACACCATATATTTT
V: TRBV29-1; J: TRBJ1-1; length: 14; size: -; D: -; CDR3: CSVLPGNTGYEAFF; DNA: TGCAGCGTCCTCCCGGGGAATACAGGGTATGAAGCTTTCTTT
V: TRBV6-5; J: TRBJ1-1; length: 14; size: -; D: TRBD1; CDR3: CASTSGGSGTEAFF; DNA: TGTGCCAGCACCTCAGGGGGCTCAGGCACTGAAGCTTTCTTT
V: TRBV5-1; J: TRBJ2-3; length: 19; size: -; D: TRBD2; CDR3: CASSVTTSGGAIAADTQYF; DNA: TGCGCCAGCAGCGTGACGACTAGCGGGGGGGCCATAGCCGCAGATACGCAGTATTTT
V: TRBV27; J: TRBJ1-4; length: 14; size: -; D: -; CDR3: CASSLMSRGEKLFF; DNA: TGTGCCAGCAGTTTAATGTCCCGCGGTGAAAAACTGTTTTTT
V: TRBV7-9; J: TRBJ2-1; length: 15; size: -; D: -; CDR3: CASSLYPSGGHEQFF; DNA: TGTGCCAGCAGCTTATACCCCTCCGGGGGGCATGAGCAGTTCTTC
V: TRBV27; J: TRBJ2-7; length: 15; size: once; D: -; CDR3: CASGDRDLLRYEQYF; DNA: TGTGCCAGCGGCGACCGGGACTTACTTAGGTACGAGCAGTACTTC
V: TRBV30; J: TRBJ1-6; length: 12; size: -; D: -; CDR3: CAWSPSDSPLHF; DNA: TGTGCCTGGAGTCCCTCGGATTCACCCCTCCACTTT
V: TRBV27; J: TRBJ1-2; length: 16; size: -; D: TRBD1; CDR3: CASSVRDRGIYYGYTF; DNA: TGTGCCAGCAGTGTCCGGGACAGGGGCATTTACTATGGCTACACCTTC